This T cell receptor (beta chain) was captured by sequencing in a study of T cells after yellow fever vaccination. Study results and limitations: Post-booster samples contained most primary-vaccination clones (more than 95% CD4, about 90% CD8). The secondary T-cell response peaked on day 5, not day 15, but was weaker.

The CDR3 is 13 residues long. V gave up 1 base and J gave up 2 bases, with 5 bases separating them. From germline, CDR1 is LGHNA and CDR2 YSLEER. TCRdb called the 5' RACE reads again in MiXCR, with one record for every CDR3 protein. The repertoire holds roughly 160,000 distinct CDR3 sequences, with more than 5.5% as singletons. This clonotype has a handful of counts. What it binds is unknown. The chain recombines TRBV4-3 with TRBJ2-5; no firm D call. This specimen was CD4+ T cells sorted from PBMCs, taken 4 to 5 days after the first yellow fever vaccination. The source of this sequence is a man aged 18 to 29 who received the YFV17D yellow fever vaccine. CDR3 residues: CASSQVLQETQYF. The CDR3 nucleotides are TGCGCCAGCAGCCAAGTCCTACAAGAGACCCAGTACTTC.